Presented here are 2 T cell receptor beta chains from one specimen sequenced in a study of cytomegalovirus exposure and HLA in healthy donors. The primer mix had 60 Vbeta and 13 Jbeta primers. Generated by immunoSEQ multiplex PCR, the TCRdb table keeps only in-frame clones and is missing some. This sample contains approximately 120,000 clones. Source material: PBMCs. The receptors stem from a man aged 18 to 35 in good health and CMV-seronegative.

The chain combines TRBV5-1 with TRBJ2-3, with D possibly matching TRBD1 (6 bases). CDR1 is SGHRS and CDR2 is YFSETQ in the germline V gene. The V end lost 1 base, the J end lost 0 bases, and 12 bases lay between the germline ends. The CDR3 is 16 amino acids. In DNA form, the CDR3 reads TGCGCCAGCAGCTTGACAGGGAGAGGGAGCACAGATACGCAGTATTTT. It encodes CASSLTGRGSTDTQYF.

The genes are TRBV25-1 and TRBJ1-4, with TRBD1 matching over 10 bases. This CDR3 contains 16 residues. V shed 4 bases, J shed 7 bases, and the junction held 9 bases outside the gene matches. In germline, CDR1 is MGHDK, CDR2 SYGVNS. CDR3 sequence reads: CASSVDRGQLGEKLFF. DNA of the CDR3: TGTGCCAGCAGTGTTGACAGGGGGCAGCTTGGTGAAAAACTGTTTTTT.